The TCR beta chain under discussion was sequenced for a study of T-cell memory formation after mild COVID-19. There are a few counts of this clonotype. Its antigen remains unknown. Losses at the gene ends were 3 bases for V and 6 bases for J; bases not matched to a gene: 10. The germline V gene encodes CDR1 SGDLS and CDR2 YYNGEE. This CDR3 comprises 15 residues. General study results and limits: Among CD4+ contracting clones, most were CM and EM, and CD8+ ones EMRA. While clones contracting from day 15 to 85 were balanced between CD4 and CD8, later expanders leaned CD4+.

MiXCR, applied by TCRdb to the 5' RACE reads, yields one record per CDR3 protein. In the table there are 150,000 to 200,000 distinct CDR3 sequences, 9.5% to 13% of which are singletons. This receptor was obtained from a man younger than 35 who had mild COVID-19 (a few samples of this study predate the infection). Cell type and time point are not known. This rearrangement joins TRBV9 to TRBJ2-7, with 9 bases matching TRBD1. The sequencing sample was made of PBMCs or a T cell subset sorted from them (not recorded which). Written as DNA, the CDR3 is TGTGCCAGCAGCGCGGGACAGGGAAGTTTCTCCGAGCAGTACTTC. It translates to CASSAGQGSFSEQYF.